A single sample is the source of the 16 T cell receptor beta chains below, sequenced in a study of blood T cell repertoires in COVID-19 (dated by TCRdb to the early 2020s). Receptor amplification or capture employed the immunoSEQ multiplex PCR assay. Imported from immuneACCESS, the table was reduced by TCRdb to in-frame sequences with V and J called. These copies leave out some clones; in studies compared against another copy, an unresolved V gene accounts for under half, and the cause of the remainder is not known. The sample data list approximately 170,000 clones, and over 70% of these were observed just once. The top ten hold roughly 4% of the sample. The sample taken for sequencing was PBMCs or T cells enriched from blood (not recorded which). The source is a woman between 45 and 60 years old in a cohort exposed to, infected with or recovered from COVID-19 (not recorded which).

Turning to this clone: Other DNA sequences in the sample encode the same CDR3. The CDR3 DNA reads TGTGCCTGGAGGACAGGCTCTGGGGCCAACGTCCTGACTTTC. This sequence encodes CAWRTGSGANVLTF. The gene calls are TRBV30 and TRBJ2-6; TRBD1 is a possible D gene (6 bases). V was trimmed by 3 bases and J by 0 bases, leaving 6 bases between them. There are 14 residues in the CDR3. CDR1 and CDR2 (germline): GTSNPN, SVGIG (reference sequence).

The J gene is TRBJ2-1, the V gene TRBV6-5; D is unresolved. Germline V lookup: CDR1 MNHEY, CDR2 SVGAGI. V lost 5 bases and J lost 9, with 11 bases in between. CDR3 length: 12 residues. CDR3 protein: CASSNAEREQFF. In nucleotides, the CDR3 is TGTGCCAGCAGTAACGCAGAGCGTGAGCAGTTCTTC.

This clone was recorded once. The chain links TRBV9 to TRBJ1-5, with D possibly being TRBD1 (5 bases). Trimming cost V 1 base and J 3 bases, with 11 bases left between them. CDR1 SGDLS and CDR2 YYNGEE come from the germline V gene. There are 15 residues in the CDR3. As DNA, the CDR3 is TGTGCCAGCAGCGTAACAACAGGCCACAATCAGCCCCAGCATTTT. It specifies CASSVTTGHNQPQHF.

The gene calls are TRBV6-5 and TRBJ2-7; possible D gene TRBD1, 5 bases. The ends were cut back, 3 bases at V and 1 base at J, with 7 bases in the middle. The germline V gene encodes CDR1 MNHEY and CDR2 SVGAGI. The CDR3 contains 13 residues. CDR3 sequence reads: CASSYGASYEQYF. The CDR3 nucleotides are TGTGCCAGCAGTTATGGGGCTTCCTACGAGCAGTACTTC.

The rearrangement joins TRBV18 to TRBJ2-1, with TRBD2 identical over 7 bases. The J segment lost 7 bases and the V segment lost 5 bases, leaving 11 bases of the junction unmatched. Germline CDR1 is KGHSH and CDR2 is LQKENI. This CDR3 has 15 amino acids. CDR3 in amino acids: CASSSLAGASNEQFF. The DNA of the CDR3 is TGTGCCAGCTCATCGTTGGCGGGAGCCTCAAATGAGCAGTTCTTC. Using reference TRBV18 and TRBJ2-1 for the parts outside the CDR3, the full variable domain is NAGVMQNPRHLVRRRGQEARLRCSPMKGHSHVYWYRQLPEEGLKFMVYLQKENIIDESGMPKERFSAEFPKEGPSILRIQQVVRGDSAAYFCASSSLAGASNEQFFGPGTRLTVL.

The chain uses TRBV7-3 and TRBJ1-1; TRBD1 might be the D (5 bases). This CDR3 has 16 amino acids. Germline CDR1 reads SGHTA; CDR2 reads FQGTGA. The V gene lost 0 bases and the J gene lost 0 bases, with 11 bases spanning the gap. The CDR3 is CASSLTEGAVNTEAFF. CDR3 sequence (DNA): TGTGCCAGCAGCTTAACGGAAGGGGCGGTGAACACTGAAGCTTTCTTT.

This sequence joins TRBV2 and TRBJ2-2; 9 bases line up with TRBD1. Trimming cost V 6 bases and J 1 base; bases outside gene matches: 3. Per germline, CDR1 SNHLY and CDR2 FYNNEI. The CDR3 runs to 15 residues. CDR3 in DNA: TGTGCCAGCAGGGGGACAGGGCGGAACACCGGGGAGCTGTTTTTT. Amino acids: CASRGTGRNTGELFF.

The rearrangement links TRBV7-9 to TRBJ1-2; 7 bases are a match to TRBD1. CDR3 length: 15 amino acids. V lost 0 bases, J lost 6 bases, and 7 bases stayed unmatched. CDR1 is SEHNR, CDR2 FQNEAQ, per germline (reference sequence). The CDR3 DNA sequence: TGTGCCAGCAGCTTAGCGAGACAGGGTCCTAATGGCTACACCTTC. Its translation is CASSLARQGPNGYTF.

This clone was counted only a few times. This sequence joins TRBV7-9 and TRBJ2-1; weak D call: TRBD2 (5 bases). Germline V CDR1 and CDR2: SEHNR, FQNEAQ (reference sequence). The V end was cut by 3 bases, the J end by 8 bases, with 23 bases between. This CDR3 is 17 amino acids long. The DNA of the CDR3 is TGTGCCAGCAGCTTGCGCCCACTAGTTGGGCGGGTAGATGAGCAGTTCTTC. It is translated as CASSLRPLVGRVDEQFF.

This clone has only one observation. The chain is built from TRBV11-3 and TRBJ2-3; D is unclear. CDR1 is SGHNT and CDR2 is YENEEA in the germline V gene. V was cut by 0 bases and J by 11 bases, with 12 bases left in between. The CDR3 covers 13 residues. The CDR3 reads CASSLDSRGRQYF. CDR3 nucleotides: TGTGCCAGCAGCTTAGATTCCCGTGGCCGGCAGTATTTT.

This CDR3 reads CASSANHLLSYNEQFF. The CDR3 DNA is TGTGCCAGCAGCGCGAACCATCTACTCTCCTACAATGAGCAGTTCTTC. The chain links TRBV11-1 to TRBJ2-1; D unclear. Looked up from germline, CDR1 is SGHAT and CDR2 is FQDESV (reference sequence). With 5 bases removed from V and 0 bases from J, the gap between germline ends came to 14 bases. The CDR3 contains 16 residues.

Remarks on this clone: The sample contains more than one DNA sequence encoding this CDR3. The chain couples TRBV18 to TRBJ2-2; 8 nucleotides line up with TRBD1. The CDR3 loop spans 15 amino acids. CDR1 and CDR2 from the germline V gene are KGHSH and LQKENI. The V segment lost 3 bases and the J segment 4 bases; nucleotides outside the gene matches: 4. In nucleotides, the CDR3 is TGTGCCAGCTCACCGTGGACAGGGAGCACCGGGGAGCTGTTTTTT. Translation: CASSPWTGSTGELFF.

The table lists this clone with a few counts. CDR3 loop: CASRPGLAGAYEQYF. CDR3 bases: TGTGCCAGCAGGCCGGGACTAGCGGGAGCGTACGAGCAGTACTTC. The rearrangement links TRBV6-5 to TRBJ2-7, with 14 bases identical to TRBD2. Germline loops: CDR1 MNHEY, CDR2 SVGAGI. The length of the CDR3 is 15 residues. J gave up 4 bases and V 6 bases, and 5 bases lay outside the gene matches.

This chain joins TRBV5-5 and TRBJ2-7; tentative D call: TRBD1 (6 bases). This CDR3 is 14 amino acids long. The V gene's germline CDR1 is SGHKS and CDR2 YYEKEE (reference sequence). V lost 0 bases to trimming and J lost 2 bases, with 9 bases between them. The chain's CDR3 is CASSLGDTTYEQYF. CDR3 in DNA: TGTGCCAGCAGCTTGGGGGACACAACCTACGAGCAGTACTTC. The entire variable domain, with the rest obtained from reference TRBV5-5 and TRBJ2-7, is as follows: DAGVTQSPTHLIKTRGQQVTLRCSPISGHKSVSWYQQVLGQGPQFIFQYYEKEERGRGNFPDRFSARQFPNYSSELNVNALLLGDSALYLCASSLGDTTYEQYFGPGTRLTVT.

The V call is TRBV2, the J call TRBJ2-7, with D possibly being TRBD1 (6 bases). The CDR3 spans 13 residues. Trimming removed 0 bases from V and 9 bases from J, with 12 bases in between. Germline loops: CDR1 SNHLY, CDR2 FYNNEI. Here the CDR3 reads CASSEALRQVQYF. CDR3 nucleotides: TGTGCCAGCAGTGAAGCGCTCAGACAGGTGCAGTACTTC.

This clone has only one observation. This chain uses TRBV19 with TRBJ2-5; D perhaps matches TRBD1 (6 bases). CDR1 is LNHDA and CDR2 is SQIVND in the germline V gene (reference sequence). CDR3 length equals 13 residues. V was trimmed by 6 bases and J by 5 bases, leaving 13 bases between them. CDR3 protein: CASRNKGDETQYF. The CDR3 nucleotides read TGTGCCAGTAGGAACAAGGGGGACGAGACCCAGTACTTC. Filled out from reference TRBV19 and TRBJ2-5, the complete variable domain reads DGGITQSPKYLFRKEGQNVTLSCEQNLNHDAMYWYRQDPGQGLRLIYYSQIVNDFQKGDIAEGYSVSREKKESFPLTVTSAQKNPTAFYLCASRNKGDETQYFGPGTRLLVL.